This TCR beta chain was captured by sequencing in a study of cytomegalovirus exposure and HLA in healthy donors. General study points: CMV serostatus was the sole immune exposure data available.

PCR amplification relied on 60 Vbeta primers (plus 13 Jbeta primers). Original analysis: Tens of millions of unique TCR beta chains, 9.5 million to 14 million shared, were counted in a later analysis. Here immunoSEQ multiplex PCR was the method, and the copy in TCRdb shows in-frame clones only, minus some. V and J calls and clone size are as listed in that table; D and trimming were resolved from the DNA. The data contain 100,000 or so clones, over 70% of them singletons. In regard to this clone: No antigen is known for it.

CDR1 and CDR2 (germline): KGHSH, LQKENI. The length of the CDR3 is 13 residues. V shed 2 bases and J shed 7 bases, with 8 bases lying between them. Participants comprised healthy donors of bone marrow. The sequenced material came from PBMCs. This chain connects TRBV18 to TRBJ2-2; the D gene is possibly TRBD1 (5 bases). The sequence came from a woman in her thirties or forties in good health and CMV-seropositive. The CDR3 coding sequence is TGTGCCAGCTCACCAACGACAGACGGGGAGCTGTTTTTT. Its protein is CASSPTTDGELFF.